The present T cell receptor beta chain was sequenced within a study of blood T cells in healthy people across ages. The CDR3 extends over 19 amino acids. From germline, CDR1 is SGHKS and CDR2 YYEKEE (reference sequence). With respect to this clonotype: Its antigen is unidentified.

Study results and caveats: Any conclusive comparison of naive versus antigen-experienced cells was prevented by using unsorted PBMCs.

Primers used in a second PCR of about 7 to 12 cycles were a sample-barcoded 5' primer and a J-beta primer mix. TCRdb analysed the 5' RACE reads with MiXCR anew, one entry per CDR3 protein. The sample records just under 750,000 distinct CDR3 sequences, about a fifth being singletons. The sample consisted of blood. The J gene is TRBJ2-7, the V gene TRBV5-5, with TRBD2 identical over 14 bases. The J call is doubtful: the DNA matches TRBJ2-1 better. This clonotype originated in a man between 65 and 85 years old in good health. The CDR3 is CASSLRGTSGSLRNNEQFF. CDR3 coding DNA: TGTGCCAGCAGCCTTCGCGGGACTAGCGGGAGTCTGAGGAACAATGAGCAGTTCTTC.